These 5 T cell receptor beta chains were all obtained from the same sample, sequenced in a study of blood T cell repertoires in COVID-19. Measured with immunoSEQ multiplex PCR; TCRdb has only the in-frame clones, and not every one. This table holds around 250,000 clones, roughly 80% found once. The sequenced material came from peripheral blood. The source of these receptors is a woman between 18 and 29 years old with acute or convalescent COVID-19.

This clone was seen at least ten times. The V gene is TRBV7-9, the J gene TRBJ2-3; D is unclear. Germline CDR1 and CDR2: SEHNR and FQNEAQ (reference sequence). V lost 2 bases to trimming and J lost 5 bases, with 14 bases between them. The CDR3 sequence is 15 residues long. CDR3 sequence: CASSLPRGSLDTQYF. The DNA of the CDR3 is TGTGCCAGCAGCTTACCCCGAGGCAGCCTAGATACGCAGTATTTT.

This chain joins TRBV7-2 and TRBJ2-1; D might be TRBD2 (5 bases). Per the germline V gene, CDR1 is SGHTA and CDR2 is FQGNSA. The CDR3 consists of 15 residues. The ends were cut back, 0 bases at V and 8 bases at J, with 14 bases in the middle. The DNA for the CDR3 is TGTGCCAGCAGCTTAGCGCCGGGTAGCGCTTATGAGCAGTTCTTC. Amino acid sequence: CASSLAPGSAYEQFF.

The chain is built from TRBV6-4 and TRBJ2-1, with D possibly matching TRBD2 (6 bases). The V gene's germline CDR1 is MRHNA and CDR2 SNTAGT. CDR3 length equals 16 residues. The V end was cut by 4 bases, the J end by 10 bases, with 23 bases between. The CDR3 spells CASSVSNGSEYREQFF. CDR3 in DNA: TGTGCCAGCAGTGTCTCCAACGGGAGCGAGTACAGAGAGCAGTTCTTC.

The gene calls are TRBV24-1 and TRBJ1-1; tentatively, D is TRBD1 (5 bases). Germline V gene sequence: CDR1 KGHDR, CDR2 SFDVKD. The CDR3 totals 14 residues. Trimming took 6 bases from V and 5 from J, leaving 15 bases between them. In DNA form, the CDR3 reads TGTGCCACCAGTTCGACCGGGGGAGGAACTGAAGCTTTCTTT. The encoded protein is CATSSTGGGTEAFF.

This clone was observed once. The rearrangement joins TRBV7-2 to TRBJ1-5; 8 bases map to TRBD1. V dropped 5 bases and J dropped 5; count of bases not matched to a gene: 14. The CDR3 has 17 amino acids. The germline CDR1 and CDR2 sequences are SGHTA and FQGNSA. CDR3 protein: CASSPSWTGKKDQPQHF. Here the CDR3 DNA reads TGTGCCAGCAGCCCATCCTGGACAGGGAAGAAGGATCAGCCCCAGCATTTT. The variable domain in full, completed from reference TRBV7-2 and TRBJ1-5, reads GAGVSQSPSNKVTEKGKDVELRCDPISGHTALYWYRQSLGQGLEFLIYFQGNSAPDKSGLPSDRFSAERTGGSVSTLTIQRTQQEDSAVYLCASSPSWTGKKDQPQHFGDGTRLSIL.